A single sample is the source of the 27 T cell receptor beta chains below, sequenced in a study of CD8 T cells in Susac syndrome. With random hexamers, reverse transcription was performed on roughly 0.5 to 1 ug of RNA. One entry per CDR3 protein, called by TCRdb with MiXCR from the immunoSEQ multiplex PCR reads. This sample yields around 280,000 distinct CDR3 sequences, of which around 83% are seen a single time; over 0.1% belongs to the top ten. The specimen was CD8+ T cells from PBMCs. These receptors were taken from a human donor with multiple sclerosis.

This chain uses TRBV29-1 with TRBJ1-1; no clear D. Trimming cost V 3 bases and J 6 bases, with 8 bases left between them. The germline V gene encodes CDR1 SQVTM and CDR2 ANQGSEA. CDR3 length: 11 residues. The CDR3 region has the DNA TGCAGCGTTGAGGTCGGGTCTGAAGCTTTCTTT. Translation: CSVEVGSEAFF.

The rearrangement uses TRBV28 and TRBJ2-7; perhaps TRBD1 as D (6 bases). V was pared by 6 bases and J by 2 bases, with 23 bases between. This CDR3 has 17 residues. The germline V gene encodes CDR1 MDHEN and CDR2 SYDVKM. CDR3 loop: CASSLGRLGDRTYEQYF. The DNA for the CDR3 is TGTGCCAGCAGCTTGGGCAGGTTAGGCGACAGGACCTACGAGCAGTACTTC.

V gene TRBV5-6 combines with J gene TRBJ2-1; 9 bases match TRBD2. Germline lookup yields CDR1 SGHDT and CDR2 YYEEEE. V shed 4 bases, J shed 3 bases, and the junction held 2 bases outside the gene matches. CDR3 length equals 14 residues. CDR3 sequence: CASSGTSNYNEQFF. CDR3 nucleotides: TGTGCCAGCAGCGGGACTAGCAACTACAATGAGCAGTTCTTC.

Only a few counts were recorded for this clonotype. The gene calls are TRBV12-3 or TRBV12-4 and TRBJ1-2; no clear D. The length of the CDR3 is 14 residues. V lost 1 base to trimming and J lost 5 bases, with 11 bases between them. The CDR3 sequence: CASSLDGVAYGYTF. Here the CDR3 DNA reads TGTGCCAGCAGTTTAGACGGGGTGGCTTATGGCTACACCTTC.

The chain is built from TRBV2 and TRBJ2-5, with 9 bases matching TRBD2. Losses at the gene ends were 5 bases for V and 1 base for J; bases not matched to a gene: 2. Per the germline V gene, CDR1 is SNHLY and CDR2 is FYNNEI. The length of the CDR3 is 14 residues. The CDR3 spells CASSMTSGQETQYF. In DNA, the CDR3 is TGTGCCAGCAGTATGACTAGCGGCCAAGAGACCCAGTACTTC.

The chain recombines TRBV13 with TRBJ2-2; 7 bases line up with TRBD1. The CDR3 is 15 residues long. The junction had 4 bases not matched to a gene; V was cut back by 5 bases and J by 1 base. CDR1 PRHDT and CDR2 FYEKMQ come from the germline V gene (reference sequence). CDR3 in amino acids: CASSGQAKNTGELFF. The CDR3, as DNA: TGTGCCAGCAGCGGACAGGCAAAGAACACCGGGGAGCTGTTTTTT.

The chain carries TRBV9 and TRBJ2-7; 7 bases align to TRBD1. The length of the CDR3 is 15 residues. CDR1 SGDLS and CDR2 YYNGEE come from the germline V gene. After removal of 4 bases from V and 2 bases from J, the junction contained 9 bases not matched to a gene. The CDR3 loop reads CASSLTGDWAYEQYF. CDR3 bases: TGTGCCAGCAGCCTCACAGGGGATTGGGCCTACGAGCAGTACTTC.

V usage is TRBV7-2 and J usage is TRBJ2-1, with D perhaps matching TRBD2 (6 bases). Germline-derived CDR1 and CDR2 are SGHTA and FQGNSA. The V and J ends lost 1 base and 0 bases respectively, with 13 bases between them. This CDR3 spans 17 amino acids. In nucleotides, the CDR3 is TGTGCCAGCAGCTTAGATTTCCGGGGGAGCTCCTACAATGAGCAGTTCTTC. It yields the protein CASSLDFRGSSYNEQFF.

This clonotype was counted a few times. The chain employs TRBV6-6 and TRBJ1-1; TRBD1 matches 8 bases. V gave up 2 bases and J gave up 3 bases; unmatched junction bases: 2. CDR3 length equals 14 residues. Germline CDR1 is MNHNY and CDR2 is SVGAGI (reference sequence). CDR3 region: CASSYGQGYTEAFF. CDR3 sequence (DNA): TGTGCCAGCAGTTACGGACAGGGTTACACTGAAGCTTTCTTT.

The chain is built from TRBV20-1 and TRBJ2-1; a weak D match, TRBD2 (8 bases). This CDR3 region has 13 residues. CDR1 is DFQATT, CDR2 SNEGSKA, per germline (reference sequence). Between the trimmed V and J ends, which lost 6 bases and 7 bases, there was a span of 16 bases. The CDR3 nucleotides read TGCAGTGCCAGGGGGACTAGTGCTAATGAGCAGTTCTTC. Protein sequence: CSARGTSANEQFF.

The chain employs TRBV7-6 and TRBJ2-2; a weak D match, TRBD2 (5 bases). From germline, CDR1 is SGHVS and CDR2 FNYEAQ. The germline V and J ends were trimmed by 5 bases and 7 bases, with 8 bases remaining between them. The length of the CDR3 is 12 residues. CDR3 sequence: CASSQRVGELFF. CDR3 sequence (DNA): TGTGCCAGCAGCCAGAGGGTCGGGGAGCTGTTTTTT.

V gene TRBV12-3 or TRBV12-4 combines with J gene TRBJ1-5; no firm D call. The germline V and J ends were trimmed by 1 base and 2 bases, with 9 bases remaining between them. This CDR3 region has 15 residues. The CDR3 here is CASSLEGLGNQPQHF. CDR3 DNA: TGTGCCAGCAGTTTAGAGGGTTTGGGCAATCAGCCCCAGCATTTT.

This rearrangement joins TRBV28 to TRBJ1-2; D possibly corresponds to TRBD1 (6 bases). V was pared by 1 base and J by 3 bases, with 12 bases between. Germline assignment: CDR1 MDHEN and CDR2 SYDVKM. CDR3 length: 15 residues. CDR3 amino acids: CASSLYRESHYGYTF. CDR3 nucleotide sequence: TGTGCCAGCAGTTTATACAGGGAGTCACACTATGGCTACACCTTC.

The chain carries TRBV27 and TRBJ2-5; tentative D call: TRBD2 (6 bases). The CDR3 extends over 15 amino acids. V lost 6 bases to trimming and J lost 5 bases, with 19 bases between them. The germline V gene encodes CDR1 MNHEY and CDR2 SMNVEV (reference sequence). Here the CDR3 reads CASRPISGAKETQYF. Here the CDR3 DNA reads TGTGCCAGCAGACCCATATCGGGAGCCAAGGAGACCCAGTACTTC.

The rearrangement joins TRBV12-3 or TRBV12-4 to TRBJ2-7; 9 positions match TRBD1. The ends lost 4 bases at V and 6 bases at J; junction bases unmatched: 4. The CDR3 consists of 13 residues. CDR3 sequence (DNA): TGTGCCAGCAGTTGGGACAGGGATAGCGAGCAGTACTTC. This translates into CASSWDRDSEQYF.

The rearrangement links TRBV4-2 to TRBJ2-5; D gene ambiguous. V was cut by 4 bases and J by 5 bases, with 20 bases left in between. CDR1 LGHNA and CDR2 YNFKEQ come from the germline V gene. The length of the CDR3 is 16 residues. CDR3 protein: CASSPRVLEEGETQYF. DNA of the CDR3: TGTGCCAGCAGCCCGAGAGTATTAGAAGAAGGGGAGACCCAGTACTTC.

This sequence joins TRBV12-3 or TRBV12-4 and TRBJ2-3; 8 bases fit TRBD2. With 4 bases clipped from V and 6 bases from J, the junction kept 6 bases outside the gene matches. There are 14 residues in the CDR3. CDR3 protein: CASSSGGPGDTQYF. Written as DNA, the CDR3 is TGTGCCAGCAGTTCGGGAGGGCCGGGGGATACGCAGTATTTT.

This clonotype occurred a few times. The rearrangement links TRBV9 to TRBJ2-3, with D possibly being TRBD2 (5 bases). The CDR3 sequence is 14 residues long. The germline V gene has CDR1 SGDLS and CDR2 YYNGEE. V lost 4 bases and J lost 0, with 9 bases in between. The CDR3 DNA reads TGTGCCAGCAGCCATCGGGGTAGCACAGATACGCAGTATTTT. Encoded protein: CASSHRGSTDTQYF.

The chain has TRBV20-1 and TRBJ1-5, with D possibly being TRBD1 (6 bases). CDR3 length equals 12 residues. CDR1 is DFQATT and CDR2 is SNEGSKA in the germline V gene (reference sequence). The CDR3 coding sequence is TGCAGGACGGACAGTAGGAATCAGCCCCAGCATTTT. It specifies CRTDSRNQPQHF.

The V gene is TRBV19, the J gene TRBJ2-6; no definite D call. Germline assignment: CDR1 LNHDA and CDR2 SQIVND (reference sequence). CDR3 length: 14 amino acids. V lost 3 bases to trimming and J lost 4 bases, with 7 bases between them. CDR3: CASSMGSGANVLTF. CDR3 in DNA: TGTGCCAGTAGTATGGGATCCGGGGCCAACGTCCTGACTTTC.

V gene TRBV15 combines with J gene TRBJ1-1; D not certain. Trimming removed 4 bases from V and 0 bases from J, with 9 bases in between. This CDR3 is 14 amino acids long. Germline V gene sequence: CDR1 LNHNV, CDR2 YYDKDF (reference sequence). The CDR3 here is CATSMARLNTEAFF. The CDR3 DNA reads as TGTGCCACCAGCATGGCCCGCCTGAACACTGAAGCTTTCTTT.

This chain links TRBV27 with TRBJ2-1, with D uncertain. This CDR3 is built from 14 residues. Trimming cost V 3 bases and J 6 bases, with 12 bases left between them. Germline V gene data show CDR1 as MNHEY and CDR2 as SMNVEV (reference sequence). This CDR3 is CASSLDFRFNEQFF. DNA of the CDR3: TGTGCCAGCAGTTTGGATTTCAGGTTCAATGAGCAGTTCTTC.

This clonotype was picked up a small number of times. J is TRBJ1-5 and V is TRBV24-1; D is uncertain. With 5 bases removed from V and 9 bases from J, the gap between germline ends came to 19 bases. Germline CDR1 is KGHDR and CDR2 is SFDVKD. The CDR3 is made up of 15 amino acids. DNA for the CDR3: TGTGCCACCAGTGTAAGCGGGAATGGGTATCGGCCCCAGCATTTT. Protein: CATSVSGNGYRPQHF.

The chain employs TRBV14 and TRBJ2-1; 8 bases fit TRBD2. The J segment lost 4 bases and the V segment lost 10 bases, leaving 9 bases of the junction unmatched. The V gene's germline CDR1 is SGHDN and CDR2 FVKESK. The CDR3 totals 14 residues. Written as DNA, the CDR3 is TGTGCCACCTCCGGGAGGGAGGGTTACAATGAGCAGTTCTTC. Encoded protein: CATSGREGYNEQFF. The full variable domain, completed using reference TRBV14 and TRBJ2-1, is EAGVTQFPSHSVIEKGQTVTLRCDPISGHDNLYWYRRVMGKEIKFLLHFVKESKQDESGMPNNRFLAERTGGTYSTLKVQPAELEDSGVYFCATSGREGYNEQFFGPGTRLTVL.

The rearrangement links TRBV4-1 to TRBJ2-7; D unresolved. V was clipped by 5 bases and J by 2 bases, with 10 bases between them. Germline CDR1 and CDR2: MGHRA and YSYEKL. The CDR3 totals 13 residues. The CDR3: CASSFGVAYEQYF. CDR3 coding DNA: TGCGCCAGCAGCTTCGGAGTGGCCTACGAGCAGTACTTC.

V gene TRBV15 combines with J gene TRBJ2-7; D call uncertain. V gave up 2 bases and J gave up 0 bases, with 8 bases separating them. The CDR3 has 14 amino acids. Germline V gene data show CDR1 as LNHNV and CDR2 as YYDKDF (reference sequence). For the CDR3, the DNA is TGTGCCACCAGCAGAAGCAAAAGCTCCTACGAGCAGTACTTC. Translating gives CATSRSKSSYEQYF. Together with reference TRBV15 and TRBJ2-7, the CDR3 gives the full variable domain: DAMVIQNPRYQVTQFGKPVTLSCSQTLNHNVMYWYQQKSSQAPKLLFHYYDKDFNNEADTPDNFQSRRPNTSFCFLDIRSPGLGDTAMYLCATSRSKSSYEQYFGPGTRLTVT.

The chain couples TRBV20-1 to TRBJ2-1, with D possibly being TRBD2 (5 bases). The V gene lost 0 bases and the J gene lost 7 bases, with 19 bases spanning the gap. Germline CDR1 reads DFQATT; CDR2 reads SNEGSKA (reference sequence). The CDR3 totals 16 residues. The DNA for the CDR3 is TGCAGTGCTAGAGATAGACGGCCGGGCGGGTGGAATGAGCAGTTCTTC. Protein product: CSARDRRPGGWNEQFF.